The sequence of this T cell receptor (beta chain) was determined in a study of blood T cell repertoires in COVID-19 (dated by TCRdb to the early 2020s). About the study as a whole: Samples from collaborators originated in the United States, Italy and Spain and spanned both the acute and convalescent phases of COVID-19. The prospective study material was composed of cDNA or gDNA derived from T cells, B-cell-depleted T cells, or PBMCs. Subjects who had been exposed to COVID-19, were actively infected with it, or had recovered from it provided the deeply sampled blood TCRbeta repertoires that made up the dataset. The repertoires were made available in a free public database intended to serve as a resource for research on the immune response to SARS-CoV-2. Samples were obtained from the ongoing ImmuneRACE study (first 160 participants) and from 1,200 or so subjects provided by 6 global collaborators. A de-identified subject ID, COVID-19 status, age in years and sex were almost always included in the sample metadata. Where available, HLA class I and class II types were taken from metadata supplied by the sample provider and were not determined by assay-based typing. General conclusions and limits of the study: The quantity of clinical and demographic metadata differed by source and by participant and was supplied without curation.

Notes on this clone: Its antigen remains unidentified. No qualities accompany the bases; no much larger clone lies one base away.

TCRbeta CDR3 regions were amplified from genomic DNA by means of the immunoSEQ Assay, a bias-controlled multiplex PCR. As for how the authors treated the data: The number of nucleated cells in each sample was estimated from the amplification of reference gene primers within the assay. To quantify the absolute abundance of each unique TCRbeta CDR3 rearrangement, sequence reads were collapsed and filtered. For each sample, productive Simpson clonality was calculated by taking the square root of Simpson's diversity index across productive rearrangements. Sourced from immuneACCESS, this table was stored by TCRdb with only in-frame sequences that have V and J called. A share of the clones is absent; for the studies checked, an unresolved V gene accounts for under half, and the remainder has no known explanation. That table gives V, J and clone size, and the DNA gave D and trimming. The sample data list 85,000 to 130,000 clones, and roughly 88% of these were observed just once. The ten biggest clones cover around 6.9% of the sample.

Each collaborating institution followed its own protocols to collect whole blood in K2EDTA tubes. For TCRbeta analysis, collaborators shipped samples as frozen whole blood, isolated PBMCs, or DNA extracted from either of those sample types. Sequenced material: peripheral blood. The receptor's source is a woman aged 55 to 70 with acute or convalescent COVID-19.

The DNA reads TGTGCCTGGAGGGAGATACAGGGGAATGTGAATTCACCCCTCCACTTT. Its protein is CAWREIQGNVNSPLHF. Here the chain combines TRBV30 and TRBJ1-6; 7 nucleotides in the junction match TRBD1. Its CDR3 holds 16 amino acids, cysteine through phenylalanine. Only the CDR3 part of the read is kept: 48 bases, read in frame from the first base. V lost 3 bases and J lost 7 bases, and the count of bases not matched to a germline gene is 12. From a lookup of the germline V gene (reference sequence), CDR1 and CDR2 are GTSNPN and SVGIG.